This T cell receptor (beta chain) was documented in a study of PD-1 blockade in classical Hodgkin lymphoma. Comment on this clone: Its antigen is not known.

General observations from the study: Differences between repertoires have undefined causes, possibly disease activity or prior therapy.

Time point denoted: cycle 4 day 1 (C4D1), after 6 weeks of nivolumab. Following autologous stem cell transplantation, relapse occurred in every patient, and exposure to brentuximab vedotin varied. The method was immunoSEQ multiplex PCR; TCRdb's version includes in-frame clones alone and lacks a portion of them. In the table there are about 44,000 clones, roughly 65% of which are singletons. This material consisted of peripheral blood mononuclear cells (PBMCs), taken before the fourth cycle of nivolumab. This TCR derives from a human donor with classical Hodgkin lymphoma.

CDR3 nucleotides: TGTGCCAGCACCAGGGGGGCCGGTGAGCAGTTCTTC. It yields the protein CASTRGAGEQFF. The chain is built from TRBV7-8 and TRBJ2-1, with D perhaps TRBD1 (7 bases). The V and J ends lost 7 bases and 9 bases respectively, with 13 bases between them. Germline values: CDR1 SGHVS, CDR2 FQNEAQ. CDR3 length equals 12 residues.